The TCR beta chain described here comes from a study of T cell responses to AZD1222 COVID-19 vaccine. The study, taken as a whole, reports: The sample set comprised mostly white British donors with more females, and clonal diversity was possibly underestimated.

Note on this clone: Its antigen remains unidentified.

The study pooled second doses at about 4 or about 12 weeks. Germline lookup yields CDR1 SGHRS and CDR2 YFSETQ. V was trimmed by 4 bases and J by 4 bases, leaving 11 bases between them. The CDR3 covers 13 residues. Generated by immunoSEQ multiplex PCR, the TCRdb table keeps only in-frame clones and is missing some. The repertoire holds some 74,000 clones, almost 90% seen once, with around 1.5% in the top ten. The receptor was isolated from an adult who received the AZD1222 COVID-19 vaccine. The genes are TRBV5-1 and TRBJ1-1; D unclear. The source was peripheral blood, collected 28 days after the second AZD1222 dose. The CDR3 nucleotides are TGCGCCAGCAGCGGCGGGGAGGGCACTGAAGCTTTCTTT. Translating gives CASSGGEGTEAFF.